This is a list of T cell receptor beta chains from one sample in a study of CD8+ T cells in alopecia areata. Only in-frame clones appear in the TCRdb table, and some are missing; sequencing was by immunoSEQ multiplex PCR. The sample lists 61,000 or so clones; around 97% were seen once. The specimen was CD8+ T cells sorted from blood, collected at week 0. Receptors were obtained from a human donor with alopecia areata. The CDR3 runs from the conserved cysteine through the conserved F or W. D genes are given only for firm matches. Clone size, where shown, is once, few, many, or a class for clones that have expanded.

d_gene: TRBD1; v_gene: TRBV10-3; abundance: -; j_gene: TRBJ1-1; CDR3nt: TGTGCCATCAGTGAGTCGATAGGGGGCGCGGGGAACACTGAAGCTTTCTTT; CDR3aa: CAISESIGGAGNTEAFF
d_gene: TRBD1; v_gene: TRBV5-6; abundance: -; j_gene: TRBJ2-7; CDR3nt: TGTGCCAGCAGCTTGCGAGGGTTGGGGACAGGGCTCTACGAGCAGTACTTC; CDR3aa: CASSLRGLGTGLYEQYF
d_gene: -; v_gene: TRBV5-4; abundance: -; j_gene: TRBJ2-2; CDR3nt: TGTGCCAGCAGCTTGGGGGCGGGTTCGAACACCGGGGAGCTGTTTTTT; CDR3aa: CASSLGAGSNTGELFF
d_gene: TRBD1; v_gene: TRBV6-5; abundance: -; j_gene: TRBJ1-2; CDR3nt: TGTGCCAGCAGTACAGGGGTCTCCTATGGCTACACCTTC; CDR3aa: CASSTGVSYGYTF
d_gene: TRBD1; v_gene: TRBV11-3; abundance: -; j_gene: TRBJ2-4; CDR3nt: TGTGCCAGCAGCCCGATGACAGGGGGCATCAAAAACATTCAGTACTTC; CDR3aa: CASSPMTGGIKNIQYF
d_gene: TRBD1; v_gene: TRBV11-2; abundance: once; j_gene: TRBJ1-1; CDR3nt: TGTGCCAGCAGCTTAGATGTCTGGTCGGGGCTGGGGACAGAGAACACTGAAGCTTTCTTT; CDR3aa: CASSLDVWSGLGTENTEAFF
d_gene: -; v_gene: TRBV7-6; abundance: -; j_gene: TRBJ2-7; CDR3nt: TGTGCCAGCAGCTTAGGGGACGGCTCCTACGAGCAGTACTTC; CDR3aa: CASSLGDGSYEQYF
d_gene: TRBD1; v_gene: TRBV2; abundance: -; j_gene: TRBJ2-2; CDR3nt: TGTGCCAGCAGTGAAGACCAGACAGGGCGTCACACCGGGGAGCTGTTTTTT; CDR3aa: CASSEDQTGRHTGELFF
d_gene: -; v_gene: TRBV27; abundance: -; j_gene: TRBJ2-3; CDR3nt: TGTGCCATCGGGCCCTCACCCCGGAATACGCAGTATTTT; CDR3aa: CAIGPSPRNTQYF
d_gene: TRBD1; v_gene: TRBV2; abundance: -; j_gene: TRBJ2-1; CDR3nt: TGTGCCAGGGAATCGGGACAGGGTAACAATGAGCAGTTCTTC; CDR3aa: CARESGQGNNEQFF
d_gene: -; v_gene: TRBV29-1; abundance: -; j_gene: TRBJ1-2; CDR3nt: TGCAGCGTCAAGAGAGGGGATGGGGACACCTTC; CDR3aa: CSVKRGDGDTF
d_gene: -; v_gene: TRBV13; abundance: -; j_gene: TRBJ1-2; CDR3nt: TGTGCCAGCAGCTTAGGTTCAGGAAACTATGGCTACACCTTC; CDR3aa: CASSLGSGNYGYTF
d_gene: TRBD1; v_gene: TRBV29-1; abundance: -; j_gene: TRBJ2-7; CDR3nt: TGCAGCGTTACGACAGGGGCAACTTACGAGCAGTACTTC; CDR3aa: CSVTTGATYEQYF
d_gene: -; v_gene: TRBV4-1; abundance: -; j_gene: TRBJ2-7; CDR3nt: TGCGCCAGCAGCCAAGATTTAGGGACCTCCGGCGAGCAGTACTTC; CDR3aa: CASSQDLGTSGEQYF
d_gene: -; v_gene: TRBV29-1; abundance: -; j_gene: TRBJ1-6; CDR3nt: TGCAGCGCCGGTTCCTCATGGGGGGCTCCTAATTCACCCCTCCACTTT; CDR3aa: CSAGSSWGAPNSPLHF
d_gene: TRBD1; v_gene: TRBV9; abundance: -; j_gene: TRBJ1-2; CDR3nt: TGTGCCAGCAGCCAGACCGGGACAGGATTGGACTATGGCTACACCTTC; CDR3aa: CASSQTGTGLDYGYTF
d_gene: -; v_gene: TRBV6-5; abundance: -; j_gene: TRBJ1-1; CDR3nt: TGTGCCAGCCTACTTGACGAATTGGTTCCTGAAGCTTTCTTT; CDR3aa: CASLLDELVPEAFF
d_gene: -; v_gene: TRBV6-5; abundance: -; j_gene: TRBJ2-4; CDR3nt: TGTGCCAGCAGCTCCGCTTCCGACGAAGAAAACATTCAGTACTTC; CDR3aa: CASSSASDEENIQYF
d_gene: -; v_gene: TRBV6-5; abundance: -; j_gene: TRBJ1-2; CDR3nt: TGTGCCAGCAGTTACTCGTCGGGGGGTGGCTACACCTTC; CDR3aa: CASSYSSGGGYTF
d_gene: -; v_gene: TRBV19; abundance: -; j_gene: TRBJ1-5; CDR3nt: TGTGCCAGTAGTAAGACCGATTATAGCAATCAGCCCCAGCATTTT; CDR3aa: CASSKTDYSNQPQHF
d_gene: -; v_gene: TRBV21-1; abundance: -; j_gene: TRBJ2-5; CDR3nt: TGTGCCAGCAGCAATACTCCGGGAGACAGGGTTCGAGAGACCCAGTACTTC; CDR3aa: CASSNTPGDRVRETQYF
d_gene: -; v_gene: TRBV7-2; abundance: -; j_gene: TRBJ2-1; CDR3nt: TGTGCCAGCAGCACGGACACCTACAATGAGCAGTTCTTC; CDR3aa: CASSTDTYNEQFF
d_gene: -; v_gene: TRBV6-6; abundance: -; j_gene: TRBJ1-3; CDR3nt: TGTGCCAGCCTAGTTGGAAACACCATATATTTT; CDR3aa: CASLVGNTIYF
d_gene: -; v_gene: TRBV4-1; abundance: -; j_gene: TRBJ2-7; CDR3nt: TGCGCCAGCAGCCCGAGGGGAAGGTCCTACGAGCAGTACTTC; CDR3aa: CASSPRGRSYEQYF
d_gene: -; v_gene: TRBV18; abundance: -; j_gene: TRBJ2-3; CDR3nt: TGTGCCAGCTCACCCGCAGCTAGCACAGATACGCAGTATTTT; CDR3aa: CASSPAASTDTQYF
d_gene: -; v_gene: TRBV19; abundance: medium-sized; j_gene: TRBJ2-7; CDR3nt: TGTGCCTCGGCGACCGGGGTGGCTAACGAGCAGTACTTC; CDR3aa: CASATGVANEQYF
d_gene: TRBD1; v_gene: TRBV2; abundance: once; j_gene: TRBJ1-5; CDR3nt: TGTGCCAGCAGTGAAAGGACAGGGGCGGCTCAGCCCCAGCATTTT; CDR3aa: CASSERTGAAQPQHF
d_gene: TRBD2; v_gene: TRBV5-4; abundance: -; j_gene: TRBJ2-3; CDR3nt: TGTGCCAGCAGCTTGAGACTAGCGGGGGGGCCCAGCACAGATACGCAGTATTTT; CDR3aa: CASSLRLAGGPSTDTQYF
d_gene: TRBD2; v_gene: TRBV6-5; abundance: -; j_gene: TRBJ2-1; CDR3nt: TGTGCCAGCAGCCACGGGGGGAATGATGAGCAGTTCTTC; CDR3aa: CASSHGGNDEQFF
d_gene: -; v_gene: TRBV30; abundance: -; j_gene: TRBJ1-1; CDR3nt: TGTGCCTGGAATAAGGGCAGGGAGGTCACTGAAGCTTTCTTT; CDR3aa: CAWNKGREVTEAFF
d_gene: TRBD1; v_gene: TRBV5-6; abundance: -; j_gene: TRBJ2-1; CDR3nt: TGTGCCAGCAGCCCAGGGACAGGGTATGAGCAGTTCTTC; CDR3aa: CASSPGTGYEQFF
d_gene: -; v_gene: TRBV4-3; abundance: -; j_gene: TRBJ2-1; CDR3nt: TGCGCCAGCAGCCAAGAGGGACTCCGCGATGAGCAGTTCTTC; CDR3aa: CASSQEGLRDEQFF
d_gene: TRBD1; v_gene: TRBV25-1; abundance: once; j_gene: TRBJ2-7; CDR3nt: TGTGCCAGCAGTGAATGGGACAGCTCCTACGAGCAGTACTTC; CDR3aa: CASSEWDSSYEQYF
d_gene: -; v_gene: TRBV5-6; abundance: -; j_gene: TRBJ2-3; CDR3nt: TGTGCCAGCAGCTTGCGGCCCTCCCTAGAAACAGATACGCAGTATTTT; CDR3aa: CASSLRPSLETDTQYF
d_gene: -; v_gene: TRBV7-2; abundance: -; j_gene: TRBJ2-7; CDR3nt: TGTGCCAGCAGCTTAGTGGAGGGGGGCCTCTACGAGCAGTACTTC; CDR3aa: CASSLVEGGLYEQYF
d_gene: -; v_gene: TRBV4-1; abundance: -; j_gene: TRBJ2-7; CDR3nt: TGCGCCAGCAGCCTCTCCCTTTCCTACGAGCAGTACTTC; CDR3aa: CASSLSLSYEQYF
d_gene: TRBD2; v_gene: TRBV2; abundance: -; j_gene: TRBJ2-1; CDR3nt: TGTGCCGGCATCTTAGCGGGGGGAAAGAGCAATGAGCAGTTCTTC; CDR3aa: CAGILAGGKSNEQFF
d_gene: TRBD1; v_gene: TRBV15; abundance: once; j_gene: TRBJ2-5; CDR3nt: TGTGCCACCAGCAGAGGAGACCAGAGACAGGGGGCCCACCAAGAGACCCAGTACTTC; CDR3aa: CATSRGDQRQGAHQETQYF
d_gene: TRBD1; v_gene: TRBV5-6; abundance: -; j_gene: TRBJ2-5; CDR3nt: TGTGCCAGCAGCCCGACAGGGTTGGAGGAGACCCAGTACTTC; CDR3aa: CASSPTGLEETQYF
d_gene: -; v_gene: TRBV11-1; abundance: -; j_gene: TRBJ2-7; CDR3nt: TGTGCCAGCAGCTTAGAATTGGCAGGTATCTACGAGCAGTACTTC; CDR3aa: CASSLELAGIYEQYF